The clone carrying this T cell receptor (beta chain) was found a few times. These data originate in a study of CD8+CD57+ T cells in acquired aplastic anemia. It was genomic DNA that served as the template for profiling TCR beta VDJ and CDR3. TCRdb analysed the reads with MiXCR anew, one entry per CDR3 protein. Of under 250,000 distinct CDR3 sequences detected, around 46% appear once; the ten largest clones hold 7% to 9.5%. Only patients with CD8+CD57+ cell expansion on flow cytometry were chosen for sequencing. The V gene's germline CDR1 is MGHDK and CDR2 SYGVNS. V lost 4 bases and J lost 6, with 7 bases in between. The CDR3 has 12 amino acids.

The chain links TRBV25-1 to TRBJ2-1; a weak D match, TRBD1 (5 bases). The sample taken for sequencing was sorted CD4+, CD8+, or CD8+CD57+ T cells (not recorded which) from PBMCs. The sequence derives from a human donor with aplastic anemia. In DNA, the CDR3 is TGTGCCAGCAGTGGGCAGGGCAATGAGCAGTTCTTC. This codes for CASSGQGNEQFF. Variable domain in full (rest from reference TRBV25-1 and TRBJ2-1): EADIYQTPRYLVIGTGKKITLECSQTMGHDKMYWYQQDPGMELHLIHYSYGVNSTEKGDLSSESTVSRIRTEHFPLTLESARPSHTSQYLCASSGQGNEQFFGPGTRLTVL.